The clone carrying this TCR beta chain came up a few times. The antigen is unknown. V was pared by 6 bases and J by 0 bases, with 3 bases of the junction left unmatched. The CDR3 extends over 15 amino acids. Library preparation (for TCRbeta) was performed with unique molecular identifiers. TCRdb fed the PCR reads into MiXCR, producing one record per CDR3 protein. The profile shows about 460,000 distinct CDR3 sequences, about 10% of them singletons. This entry belongs to a study of T-cell reconstitution after alpha-beta-depleted transplantation in children. Study-wide findings and caveats: When one year had passed after transplant, most T-cell counts and diversity came from newly produced T cells.

The sample here was PBMCs, taken before TCRalphabeta/CD19-depleted stem cell transplant. This TCR was recovered from a child under 10 years old with inherited bone marrow failure, due to receive a stem cell transplant. The chain combines TRBV12-3 or TRBV12-4 with TRBJ2-1; 9 positions match TRBD2. CDR3 sequence: CASRLAGTSYNEQFF. In DNA, the CDR3 is TGTGCCAGCAGACTAGCGGGCACCTCCTACAATGAGCAGTTCTTC.